This T cell receptor (beta chain) was documented in a study of early stage breast cancer tumors. Study-level information: ER+/PR+/HER2- status applied to about 80% of the 16 invasive breast tumors.

Sequencing used immunoSEQ multiplex PCR; TCRdb keeps in-frame clones, though not all of them. This sample has under 45,000 clones, with about 78% found just once. Germline CDR1 reads MNHNY; CDR2 reads SVGAGI (reference sequence). The length of the CDR3 is 16 residues. Trimming pared 2 bases from V and 3 bases from J, leaving 17 bases between. Overall study findings and caveats: Bulk DNA sequencing of unsorted cells missed chain pairing and markers. Compared with adjacent normal breast tissue, tumors showed roughly 2.4-fold greater T cell density and higher clonality.

In regard to this clone: The antigen remains unidentified.

The receptor's source is a person aged 45 to 59 with breast cancer. The chain has TRBV6-6 and TRBJ2-7; D perhaps matches TRBD1 (8 bases). Sequencing was done on a sample of blood. CDR3 in DNA: TGTGCCAGCAGTTACAATACAGGGGGAGGGGACTACGAGCAGTACGTC. As protein: CASSYNTGGGDYEQYV.